This TCR beta chain was profiled in a study of cytotoxic CD8 clonotypes in ibrutinib-treated CLL. The study, taken as a whole, reports: Timing of sampling differed between sustained-remission and progressing patients.

Sequencing was performed with immunoSEQ multiplex PCR; in TCRdb, only in-frame clones are kept and a portion is missing. The profile shows roughly 220,000 clones, about four fifths of them singletons. As input for TCR beta libraries, about 1.9 micrograms of genomic DNA came from cryopreserved PBMCs. The V gene's germline CDR1 is WNHNN and CDR2 SYGVQD (reference sequence). V was shortened by 6 bases and J by 0 bases, with 12 bases between the two germline ends. The CDR3 loop spans 15 amino acids. Regarding this clone: What it binds is not known.

This chain uses TRBV10-1 with TRBJ2-1; TRBD1 is a possible D gene (6 bases). Sample: PBMCs, taken after 12 months of ibrutinib treatment. This TCR was recovered from a human donor with chronic lymphocytic leukemia. In DNA, the CDR3 is TGCGCCAGCAGCGCAACAGGGCTCTCCTACAATGAGCAGTTCTTC. As protein: CASSATGLSYNEQFF.